A single sample gave rise to the 25 T cell receptor beta chains below, sequenced in a study of cytomegalovirus exposure and HLA in healthy donors. In the PCR, 60 Vbeta and 13 Jbeta primers were used. The data were produced by immunoSEQ multiplex PCR, yet TCRdb's version contains in-frame clones alone and is incomplete. Here the sample table reports about 55,000 clones. Sequencing input: PBMCs. Receptors were obtained from an older woman in good health and CMV-seropositive.

The chain couples TRBV9 to TRBJ2-7, with TRBD1 matching 10 bases. This CDR3 is 13 amino acids long. The V and J ends lost 4 bases and 5 bases, in that order; junction bases with no gene match: 3. Germline CDR1 reads SGDLS; CDR2 reads YYNGEE. The CDR3 nucleotides are TGTGCCAGCAGCCTGGACAGGGGGAACGAGCAGTACTTC. It translates to CASSLDRGNEQYF.

The V call is TRBV7-9, the J call TRBJ1-1; D may be TRBD1 (6 bases). Germline CDR1 SEHNR, CDR2 FQNEAQ (reference sequence). CDR3 length equals 11 residues. Trimming stripped 6 bases from V and 7 bases from J, with 9 bases between. CDR3 in DNA: TGTGCCAGCAGTCGGACAGTTGAAGCTTTCTTT. Protein sequence: CASSRTVEAFF.

The chain links TRBV28 to TRBJ2-5; possibly TRBD2 for D (5 bases). The CDR3 totals 15 residues. Germline values: CDR1 MDHEN, CDR2 SYDVKM. The V gene lost 4 bases and the J gene lost 5 bases, with 17 bases spanning the gap. CDR3 in amino acids: CASSWAEGFLETQYF. CDR3 nucleotides: TGTGCCAGCAGTTGGGCCGAGGGATTTCTGGAGACCCAGTACTTC.

The J gene is TRBJ1-2, the V gene TRBV5-1; D ambiguous. Per the germline V gene, CDR1 is SGHRS and CDR2 is YFSETQ. Trimming left V 0 bases short and J 0 bases short, with 9 bases between. There are 15 residues in the CDR3. The DNA of the CDR3 is TGCGCCAGCAGCTTGGTCGGCGGAGCTAACTATGGCTACACCTTC. Protein sequence: CASSLVGGANYGYTF.

In the case of this clone: Other DNA sequences in the same sample also yield this CDR3. The chain carries TRBV10-1 and TRBJ1-1; no clear D gene. The V and J ends lost 3 bases and 0 bases respectively, with 8 bases between them. This CDR3 is 14 amino acids long. CDR1 is WNHNN and CDR2 is SYGVQD in the germline V gene (reference sequence). This CDR3 reads CASSDRRVNTEAFF. In nucleotides, the CDR3 is TGCGCCAGCAGTGATCGCCGGGTGAACACTGAAGCTTTCTTT.

The rearrangement joins TRBV11-3 to TRBJ2-2, with a possible D match to TRBD2 (6 bases). V dropped 5 bases and J dropped 1 base, with 14 bases sitting between them. The CDR3 loop spans 16 amino acids. The germline V gene has CDR1 SGHNT and CDR2 YENEEA. The CDR3: CASSPGGARNTGELFF. The CDR3 DNA is TGTGCCAGCAGCCCTGGCGGGGCTCGGAACACCGGGGAGCTGTTTTTT.

Concerning this clone: Relative to the germline gene, one junction end is altered; a read error may explain this. The chain has TRBV4-2 and TRBJ2-1; 7 positions agree with TRBD2. The germline CDR1 and CDR2 sequences are LGHNA and YNFKEQ. This CDR3 has 16 residues. This CDR3 reads CVSSQGHGGTDNEQFF. As DNA, the CDR3 is TGTGTCAGCAGCCAGGGTCACGGGGGGACCGACAATGAGCAGTTCTTC.

V and J are TRBV6-5 and TRBJ2-7; D perhaps matches TRBD2 (7 bases). This CDR3 comprises 15 residues. V dropped 5 bases and J dropped 0 bases, with 14 bases sitting between them. The germline gives CDR1 MNHEY, CDR2 SVGAGI. The CDR3 loop reads CASSVYGGLSYEQYF. In DNA, the CDR3 is TGTGCCAGCAGTGTTTACGGGGGGCTCTCCTACGAGCAGTACTTC.

This chain connects TRBV4-3 to TRBJ1-5; D is unclear. This CDR3 has 14 amino acids. The V end was cut by 0 bases, the J end by 3 bases, with 6 bases between. Germline-derived CDR1 and CDR2 are LGHNA and YSLEER. The CDR3 reads CASSQDRVNQPQHF. The CDR3 DNA is TGCGCCAGCAGCCAAGATCGGGTCAATCAGCCCCAGCATTTT.

This chain links TRBV28 with TRBJ1-1, with 7 bases fitting TRBD1. CDR1 is MDHEN and CDR2 is SYDVKM in the germline V gene. The junction had 5 bases not matched to a gene; V was cut back by 6 bases and J by 4 bases. The CDR3 totals 13 residues. The CDR3 nucleotides are TGTGCCAGCAGCCTTCAGGGGGGCACTGAAGCTTTCTTT. Translating it yields CASSLQGGTEAFF.

The chain joins TRBV7-9 to TRBJ1-1, with TRBD1 identical over 7 bases. V lost 3 bases and J lost 1; bases outside the gene matches: 2. Germline V gives CDR1 SEHNR, CDR2 FQNEAQ (reference sequence). The CDR3 extends over 14 amino acids. The CDR3 protein is CASSLGQPNTEAFF. CDR3 nucleotides: TGTGCCAGCAGCTTGGGACAGCCGAACACTGAAGCTTTCTTT.

The chain is built from TRBV7-9 and TRBJ2-7; 7 bases fit TRBD1. J gave up 4 bases and V 1 base, and 7 bases lay outside the gene matches. The V gene's germline CDR1 is SEHNR and CDR2 FQNEAQ (reference sequence). The CDR3 consists of 15 residues. The CDR3 loop is CASSLGDREWYEQYF. The CDR3 DNA reads TGTGCCAGCAGCTTAGGAGACAGGGAGTGGTACGAGCAGTACTTC.

V is TRBV9 and J is TRBJ1-1; tentatively, D is TRBD1 (5 bases). Deletions cut 4 bases from V and 4 bases from J, with 11 bases between. Germline CDR1 reads SGDLS; CDR2 reads YYNGEE. This CDR3 spans 13 amino acids. The CDR3 sequence: CASSNPRGTEAFF. For the CDR3, the DNA is TGTGCCAGCAGCAACCCTAGGGGCACTGAAGCTTTCTTT.

This chain connects TRBV5-4 to TRBJ1-1, with 10 positions matching TRBD1. This CDR3 comprises 15 residues. The V and J ends lost 4 bases and 1 base, in that order; junction bases with no gene match: 4. Per germline, CDR1 SGHNT and CDR2 YYREEE (reference sequence). This CDR3 is CASSPGDRGNTEAFF. The DNA of the CDR3 is TGTGCCAGCAGCCCGGGGGACAGGGGGAACACTGAAGCTTTCTTT. The complete variable domain, with remaining parts taken from reference TRBV5-4 and TRBJ1-1, reads ETGVTQSPTHLIKTRGQQVTLRCSSQSGHNTVSWYQQALGQGPQFIFQYYREEENGRGNFPPRFSGLQFPNYSSELNVNALELDDSALYLCASSPGDRGNTEAFFGQGTRLTVV.

The chain carries TRBV15 and TRBJ1-5; 8 positions agree with TRBD1. The germline CDR1 and CDR2 sequences are LNHNV and YYDKDF (reference sequence). V gave up 0 bases and J gave up 1 base; unmatched junction bases: 11. This CDR3 has 19 amino acids. DNA for the CDR3: TGTGCCACCAGCAGAGAGGGGACAGGAGGCTGGATCAGCAATCAGCCCCAGCATTTT. Amino acid sequence: CATSREGTGGWISNQPQHF.

CDR3 nucleotides: TGCAGCGCGCTAGCGGGGGCCCAGAGGAATGAGCAGTTCTTC. Its protein product is CSALAGAQRNEQFF. V is TRBV29-1 and J is TRBJ2-1, with 10 bases that match TRBD2. The CDR3 length is 14 residues. Trimming removed 7 bases from V and 7 bases from J; junction bases left unmatched: 10. The germline V gene has CDR1 SQVTM and CDR2 ANQGSEA.

The rearrangement uses TRBV18 and TRBJ2-5; TRBD2 matches 7 bases. There are 16 residues in the CDR3. With 4 bases clipped from V and 2 bases from J, the junction kept 10 bases outside the gene matches. CDR1 is KGHSH, CDR2 LQKENI, per germline. Here the CDR3 DNA reads TGTGCCAGCTCACACCCAGTGGCTAGCGGTCAAGAGACCCAGTACTTC. Amino acid sequence: CASSHPVASGQETQYF.

CDR3 protein: CASSQDRGGTDTQYF. The CDR3 coding sequence is TGCGCCAGCAGCCAAGATCGGGGGGGCACAGATACGCAGTATTTT. The V call is TRBV4-3, the J call TRBJ2-3, with 7 nucleotides matching TRBD2. The CDR3 spans 15 residues. CDR1 LGHNA and CDR2 YSLEER come from the germline V gene. The trim removed 0 bases at V and 1 base at J, leaving 1 base unmatched.

J is TRBJ1-2 and V is TRBV25-1; 8 bases match TRBD1. The V segment lost 6 bases and the J segment 0 bases; nucleotides outside the gene matches: 3. The CDR3 spans 14 residues. CDR1 and CDR2 from the germline V gene are MGHDK and SYGVNS. CDR3 in DNA: TGTGCCAGCAGCGGGGACAGGTCTAACTATGGCTACACCTTC. This translates into CASSGDRSNYGYTF.

Notes on this clone: At one end the junction does not follow the germline gene, possibly because of a read error. Additional DNA sequences in this sample encode the identical CDR3. The chain links TRBV19 to TRBJ2-7; D remains unclear. Germline V gene lookup returns CDR1 LNHDA and CDR2 SQIVND (reference sequence). This CDR3 comprises 11 residues. CDR3 in DNA: TGCGCCAGTAGTATAGGTACTGAGCAGTACTTC. Translating gives CASSIGTEQYF.

This sequence joins TRBV6-5 and TRBJ2-7, with 9 bases aligning to TRBD1. Looked up from germline, CDR1 is MNHEY and CDR2 is SVGAGI. The CDR3 loop spans 14 amino acids. V shed 5 bases, J shed 2 bases, and the junction held 4 bases outside the gene matches. CDR3 bases: TGTGCCAGCAGTGCCCGGGACAGGGCCTACGAGCAGTACTTC. This gives the protein CASSARDRAYEQYF.

The J gene is TRBJ2-7, the V gene TRBV19, with 9 bases aligning to TRBD1. V gave up 3 bases and J gave up 1 base; unmatched junction bases: 1. Germline V gene data show CDR1 as LNHDA and CDR2 as SQIVND (reference sequence). The CDR3 has 14 amino acids. In DNA, the CDR3 is TGTGCCAGTAGTATTGACAGGGGGTCCTACGAGCAGTACTTC. It specifies CASSIDRGSYEQYF.

The genes are TRBV5-4 and TRBJ2-7, with D possibly TRBD2 on 6 matching bases. V dropped 0 bases and J dropped 2 bases, with 15 bases sitting between them. The CDR3 is 16 residues long. Germline V lookup: CDR1 SGHNT, CDR2 YYREEE (reference sequence). CDR3 sequence: CASSLVAGRGTYEQYF. CDR3 nucleotide sequence: TGTGCCAGCAGCTTGGTGGCAGGGCGGGGTACCTACGAGCAGTACTTC. The variable domain in full, completed from reference TRBV5-4 and TRBJ2-7, reads ETGVTQSPTHLIKTRGQQVTLRCSSQSGHNTVSWYQQALGQGPQFIFQYYREEENGRGNFPPRFSGLQFPNYSSELNVNALELDDSALYLCASSLVAGRGTYEQYFGPGTRLTVT.

The chain uses TRBV6-1 and TRBJ2-4, with 7 bases aligning to TRBD2. The CDR3 covers 17 residues. Germline trimming cut 0 bases from V and 2 bases from J; bases unmatched to any gene: 7. Germline loops: CDR1 MNHNS, CDR2 SASEGT. CDR3 nucleotides: TGTGCCAGCAGTGAAGCTGGGGAGGGGTCGTCCAAAAACATTCAGTACTTC. Translated: CASSEAGEGSSKNIQYF.

The rearrangement uses TRBV7-2 and TRBJ2-7; D call uncertain. The CDR3 is 13 amino acids. Germline values: CDR1 SGHTA, CDR2 FQGNSA. Trimming removed 2 bases at V and 0 bases at J, with 5 bases between. For the CDR3, the DNA is TGTGCCAGCAGCTTACGACACTCCTACGAGCAGTACTTC. Amino acid sequence: CASSLRHSYEQYF.